This TCR beta chain was identified during a study of beta chain features in type 1 diabetes. Overall study results and limits: People with Type 1 diabetes carried modestly yet significantly shorter TCRB CDR3s in all four CD4+ subsets. For patients, the naive, central memory and Treg TCRB repertoires appeared more alike than for healthy donors.

In this sample, this clone turned up a few times. As yet, its antigen is unknown. Researchers reported sorting CD4+ naive, central memory, regulatory and stem cell-like memory cells via CD45RO/CCR7/CD25/CD127/CD95/CD27. With 2 bases removed from V and 7 bases from J, the gap between germline ends came to 11 bases. CDR3 length: 14 amino acids. Germline V gene data show CDR1 as MGHDK and CDR2 as SYGVNS. Of the isolated RNA, all was reverse transcribed, and so the sequenced material was expressed TCRB transcripts. About 4 million reads per sample were averaged for naive, central memory and regulatory samples. Measured with immunoSEQ multiplex PCR; TCRdb has only the in-frame clones, and not every one. This sample yields hundreds of thousands of clones, of which roughly an eighth are seen a single time; less than 0.02% belongs to the top ten.

The chain combines TRBV25-1 with TRBJ1-4, with D possibly matching TRBD1 (5 bases). The clonotype originates from a man aged 25-45 years with type 1 diabetes. The material sequenced was naive CD4+ T cells from blood. The CDR3 DNA sequence: TGTGCCAGCAGTGAACAGGGAAGCTTTGAAAAACTGTTTTTT. Its translation is CASSEQGSFEKLFF.